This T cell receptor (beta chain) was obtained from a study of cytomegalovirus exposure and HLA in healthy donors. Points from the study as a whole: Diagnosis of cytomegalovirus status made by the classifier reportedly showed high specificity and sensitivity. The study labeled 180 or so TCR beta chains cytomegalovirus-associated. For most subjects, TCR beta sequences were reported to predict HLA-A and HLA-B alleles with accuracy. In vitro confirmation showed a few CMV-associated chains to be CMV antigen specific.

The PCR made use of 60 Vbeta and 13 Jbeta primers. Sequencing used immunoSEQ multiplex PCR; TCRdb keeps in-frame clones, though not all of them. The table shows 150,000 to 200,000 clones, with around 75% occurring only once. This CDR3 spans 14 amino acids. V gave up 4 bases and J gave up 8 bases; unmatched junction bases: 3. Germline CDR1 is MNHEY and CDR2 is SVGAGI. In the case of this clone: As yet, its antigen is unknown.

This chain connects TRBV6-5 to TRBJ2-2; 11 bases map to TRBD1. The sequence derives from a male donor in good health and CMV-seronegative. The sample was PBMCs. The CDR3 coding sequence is TGTGCCAGCAGTTCGGACAGGGGGCGTGGGGAGCTGTTTTTT. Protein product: CASSSDRGRGELFF.